What follows are 21 T cell receptor beta chains derived from one specimen sequenced in a study of T cells in Graves' hyperthyroidism and ophthalmopathy. RNA transcripts were the template for amplifying TCR beta CDR3 regions. A set of HTBI primers served as the primers for a first-round RT-PCR of the TCR CDR3. TCRdb reprocessed the multiplex PCR reads via MiXCR and lists one record per CDR3 protein. The sample includes a few hundred thousand distinct CDR3 sequences, under 20% of them seen just once. The sequenced sample consisted of blood. These receptors came from a woman aged 18 to 35 with Graves' ophthalmopathy.

This clonotype came up many times. V gene TRBV11-2 combines with J gene TRBJ2-5; D possibly uses TRBD1 or TRBD2 (6 bases each). Trimming shortened V by 0 bases and J by 5 bases, and 16 bases separated the two germline ends. This CDR3 is built from 16 residues. Germline V gene data show CDR1 as SGHAT and CDR2 as FQNNGV. CDR3 loop: CASSLDRGGGQETQYF. CDR3 DNA sequence: TGTGCCAGCAGCTTAGATCGAGGAGGGGGGCAGGAGACCCAGTACTTC.

The table lists this clonotype with many counts. The chain combines TRBV28 with TRBJ1-1; D unresolved. This CDR3 region has 12 residues. CDR1 and CDR2 from the germline V gene are MDHEN and SYDVKM. V lost 7 bases, J lost 1 base, and 7 bases lay in between. The CDR3 DNA reads TGTGCCAGCACAGAAAGGAACACTGAAGCTTTCTTT. As protein: CASTERNTEAFF.

This clonotype was picked up many times. V and J are TRBV6-6 and TRBJ2-1, with 8 bases fitting TRBD2. CDR1 MNHNY and CDR2 SVGAGI come from the germline V gene (reference sequence). Trimming removed 0 bases from V and 9 bases from J; junction bases left unmatched: 7. The CDR3 sequence is 15 residues long. CDR3 residues: CASSYSLSGAGEQFF. The CDR3 region has the DNA TGTGCCAGCAGTTACTCACTTAGCGGGGCCGGTGAGCAGTTCTTC.

The sample holds many counts of this clonotype. This rearrangement joins TRBV30 to TRBJ1-6, with 8 nucleotides matching TRBD1. This CDR3 contains 15 residues. Per germline, CDR1 GTSNPN and CDR2 SVGIG (reference sequence). The CDR3 DNA sequence: TGTGGCTCTTCGGGACAGGAGGCCGAAAATTCACCCCTCCACTTT. Its translation: CGSSGQEAENSPLHF.

The sample holds one count of this clonotype. Since no conserved phenylalanine or tryptophan closes the CDR3, a read error is the likely cause. The chain employs TRBV20-1 and TRBJ1-1; 10 nucleotides align to TRBD1. Germline V gene sequence: CDR1 DFQATT, CDR2 SNEGSKA (reference sequence). The V gene end was trimmed by 5 bases and the J gene end by 3 bases; junction bases not matched to a gene: 3. This CDR3 is 13 amino acids long. CDR3: CSAGTGEDTEAFL. CDR3 bases: TGCAGTGCTGGGACAGGGGAGGACACTGAAGCTTTCTTG.

The V and J genes are TRBV6-1 and TRBJ1-6; D not certain. The CDR3 spans 15 residues. V lost 0 bases to trimming and J lost 3 bases, with 6 bases between them. The germline V gene encodes CDR1 MNHNS and CDR2 SASEGT. Written as DNA, the CDR3 is TGTGCCAGCAGTGAAGCCGGCAGCTATAATTCACCCCTCCACTTT. Amino acid sequence: CASSEAGSYNSPLHF.

This clonotype has more than one count but fewer than ten. The chain is built from TRBV10-3 and TRBJ1-4; D perhaps matches TRBD1 (5 bases). The V gene lost 0 bases and the J gene lost 7 bases, with 12 bases spanning the gap. From germline, CDR1 is ENHRY and CDR2 SYGVKD. CDR3 size: 15 residues. The CDR3 DNA is TGTGCCATCAGTGAGTCGGGGGATGGCGGTGAAAAACTGTTTTTT. It is translated as CAISESGDGGEKLFF.

In its sample, this clonotype was seen a few times. The chain couples TRBV9 to TRBJ1-1; tentative D call: TRBD1 (5 bases). Germline lookup yields CDR1 SGDLS and CDR2 YYNGEE. V was clipped by 3 bases and J by 0 bases, with 9 bases between them. This CDR3 spans 14 amino acids. The CDR3 region has the DNA TGTGCCAGCAGCGAGGGGCACTTGAACACTGAAGCTTTCTTT. Residues: CASSEGHLNTEAFF. Together with reference TRBV9 and TRBJ1-1, the CDR3 gives the full variable domain: DSGVTQTPKHLITATGQRVTLRCSPRSGDLSVYWYQQSLDQGLQFLIQYYNGEERAKGNILERFSAQQFPDLHSELNLSSLELGDSALYFCASSEGHLNTEAFFGQGTRLTVV.

This clonotype occurred many times. The J gene is TRBJ1-5, the V gene TRBV2; 7 bases line up with TRBD1. This CDR3 spans 16 amino acids. Germline V gene data show CDR1 as SNHLY and CDR2 as FYNNEI. J lost 0 bases, V lost 1 base, and 3 bases had no gene match. Written as DNA, the CDR3 is TGTGCCAGCAGTGAAGTCGCAGGGGGTAGCAATCAGCCCCAGCATTTT. Translating gives CASSEVAGGSNQPQHF.

This clonotype was seen a few times. The V call is TRBV13, the J call TRBJ2-7; 7 bases line up with TRBD1. The CDR3 totals 14 residues. Trimming at V came to 2 bases and at J to 4 bases, leaving 5 bases not matched to a gene. Germline CDR1 PRHDT, CDR2 FYEKMQ (reference sequence). The CDR3 DNA reads as TGTGCCAGCAGCTTAAGGGGGCGCGGTTACGAGCAGTACTTC. Encoded protein: CASSLRGRGYEQYF.

The table lists this clonotype with many counts. J is TRBJ2-1 and V is TRBV7-3, with TRBD2 matching over 14 bases. Germline-derived CDR1 and CDR2 are SGHTA and FQGTGA. This CDR3 is built from 16 residues. V lost 7 bases, J lost 4 bases, and 6 bases stayed unmatched. The CDR3 region has the DNA TGTGCCAGCACCCGGACTAGCGGGGGGCTTTACAATGAGCAGTTCTTC. Its protein product is CASTRTSGGLYNEQFF.

This clonotype was detected only a few times. A read error may be the cause here, since a much bigger clone is one base away. This chain connects TRBV5-6 to TRBJ1-1; TRBD1 agrees at 12 bases. CDR3 length: 17 residues. Germline V gene data show CDR1 as SGHDT and CDR2 as YYEEEE. Trimming cost V 4 bases and J 10 bases; bases outside gene matches: 17. CDR3 coding DNA: TGTGCCAGCAGCATCGGGACAGGGGGCGCGGAGACGCTGTTAGCTTTCTTT. Protein product: CASSIGTGGAETLLAFF.

In its sample, this clonotype was seen many times. The chain carries TRBV3-1 and TRBJ2-5, with a weak D call TRBD1 (6 bases). Germline assignment: CDR1 LGHDT and CDR2 YNNKEL (reference sequence). V was clipped by 2 bases and J by 5 bases, with 15 bases between them. The CDR3 spans 15 residues. In DNA form, the CDR3 reads TGTGCCAGCAGCCAAACGGCAGGGGCCTACGAGACCCAGTACTTC. Its protein product is CASSQTAGAYETQYF.

This chain connects TRBV5-8 to TRBJ2-1, with 9 bases identical to TRBD2. Per germline, CDR1 SGHTS and CDR2 YDEGEE. The CDR3 is 16 residues long. Trimming cost V 3 bases and J 4 bases; bases outside gene matches: 8. DNA of the CDR3: TGTGCCAGCAGCTCCGCGACTAGCGGATCATACAATGAGCAGTTCTTC. Protein sequence: CASSSATSGSYNEQFF.

This clonotype showed up many times. V usage is TRBV27 and J usage is TRBJ1-1; D uncertain. Trimming removed 0 bases at V and 3 bases at J, with 11 bases between. This CDR3 region has 15 residues. Germline values: CDR1 MNHEY, CDR2 SMNVEV (reference sequence). CDR3 sequence reads: CASSLSWPADTEAFF. As DNA, the CDR3 is TGTGCCAGCAGTTTATCGTGGCCAGCGGACACTGAAGCTTTCTTT.

This clonotype was seen more than once but under ten times. The rearrangement joins TRBV7-8 to TRBJ2-3; 11 bases match TRBD2. The CDR3 is 20 residues long. With V trimmed by 0 bases and J by 1 base, 12 bases remained unmatched. The V gene's germline CDR1 is SGHVS and CDR2 FQNEAQ. CDR3 protein: CASSLARSVAGGPGTDTQYF. DNA of the CDR3: TGTGCCAGCAGCTTAGCGCGTTCGGTAGCGGGAGGGCCTGGCACAGATACGCAGTATTTT.

This chain joins TRBV9 and TRBJ2-1; TRBD1 or TRBD2 may be the D gene (6 bases each). The CDR3 length is 15 residues. Germline V gene lookup returns CDR1 SGDLS and CDR2 YYNGEE. With 4 bases removed from V and 4 bases from J, the gap between germline ends came to 15 bases. CDR3 residues: CASSPGGGGYNEQFF. The CDR3 nucleotides read TGTGCCAGCAGCCCCGGAGGGGGAGGATACAATGAGCAGTTCTTC.

This clonotype was seen repeatedly, ten times or more. The CDR3 nucleotides read TGTGCCAGCTCACCAGGGATGCTGAACACTGAAGCTTTCTTT. This sequence encodes CASSPGMLNTEAFF. This chain connects TRBV18 to TRBJ1-1; D not resolved. This CDR3 is built from 14 residues. V was clipped by 2 bases and J by 0 bases, with 7 bases between them. CDR1 and CDR2 from the germline V gene are KGHSH and LQKENI.

This rearrangement joins TRBV20-1 to TRBJ2-7; D unclear. V was trimmed by 5 bases and J by 7 bases, leaving 15 bases between them. This CDR3 has 12 residues. Germline CDR1 is DFQATT and CDR2 is SNEGSKA (reference sequence). The CDR3 spells CSARTRNGEQYF. The CDR3 nucleotides read TGCAGTGCTCGCACCCGGAATGGAGAGCAGTACTTC.

The count of this clonotype is one. This sequence joins TRBV7-9 and TRBJ1-5, with 8 bases identical to TRBD1. Trimming took 4 bases from V and 0 from J; bases not matched to a gene: 8. Germline values: CDR1 SEHNR, CDR2 FQNEAQ (reference sequence). The CDR3 spans 17 residues. This chain's CDR3 is CASSSSRTGLSNQPQHF. CDR3 in DNA: TGTGCCAGCAGCTCTAGCCGGACAGGGCTTAGCAATCAGCCCCAGCATTTT.

This clonotype was seen ten or more times. The J gene is TRBJ1-1, the V gene TRBV12-3 or TRBV12-4, with D maybe TRBD1 (5 bases). The CDR3 runs to 15 residues. The V and J ends lost 1 base and 2 bases respectively, with 11 bases between them. For the CDR3, the DNA is TGTGCCAGCAGTTTAGGTCAGGGAGGCAACACTGAAGCTTTCTTT. Protein product: CASSLGQGGNTEAFF.